What follows describes a single T cell receptor beta chain. Clones were read by immunoSEQ multiplex PCR, and TCRdb kept only the in-frame ones, dropping some. Among a few hundred thousand clones listed, 85% were seen once. These data come from a study of blood T cell repertoires in COVID-19. The overall study: Acute-phase and convalescent COVID-19 samples originated in the United States, Italy and Spain.

This CDR3 is 13 amino acids long. Germline CDR1 SNHLY, CDR2 FYNNEI. With 3 bases clipped from V and 2 bases from J, the junction kept 1 base outside the gene matches. The sequence derives from a young woman with acute or convalescent COVID-19. The gene calls are TRBV2 and TRBJ2-7; 7 bases fit TRBD2. Sequenced: peripheral blood. The CDR3 bases are TGTGCCAGCAGTGACGGGACTACCTACGAGCAGTACTTC. Translated, it gives CASSDGTTYEQYF. The full variable domain, with the rest looked up from reference TRBV2 and TRBJ2-7, is EPEVTQTPSHQVTQMGQEVILRCVPISNHLYFYWYRQILGQKVEFLVSFYNNEISEKSEIFDDQFSVERPDGSNFTLKIRSTKLEDSAMYFCASSDGTTYEQYFGPGTRLTVT.